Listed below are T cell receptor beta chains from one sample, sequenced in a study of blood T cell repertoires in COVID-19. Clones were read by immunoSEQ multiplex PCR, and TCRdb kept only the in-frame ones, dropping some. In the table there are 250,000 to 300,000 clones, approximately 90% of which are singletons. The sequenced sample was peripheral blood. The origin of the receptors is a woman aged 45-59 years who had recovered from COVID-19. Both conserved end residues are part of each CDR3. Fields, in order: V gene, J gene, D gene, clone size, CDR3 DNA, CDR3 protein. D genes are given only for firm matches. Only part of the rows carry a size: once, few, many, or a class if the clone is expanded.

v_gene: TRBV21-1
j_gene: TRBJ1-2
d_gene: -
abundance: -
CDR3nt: TGTGCCAGCGGACAGGGGGTTTATGGCTACACCTTC
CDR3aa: CASGQGVYGYTF

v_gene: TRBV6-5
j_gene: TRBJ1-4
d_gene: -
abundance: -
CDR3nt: TGTGCCAGCAGTCCCCTCGGCAGGGAAAATGAAAAACTGTTTTTT
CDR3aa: CASSPLGRENEKLFF

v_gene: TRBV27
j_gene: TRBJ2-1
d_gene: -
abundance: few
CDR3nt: TGTGCCAGCAGCCCATCCTACAATGAGCAGTTCTTC
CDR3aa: CASSPSYNEQFF

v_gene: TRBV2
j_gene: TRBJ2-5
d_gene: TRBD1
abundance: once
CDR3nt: TGTGCCAGCATCCGGGACAGACTCCAAGAGACCCAGTACTTC
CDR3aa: CASIRDRLQETQYF

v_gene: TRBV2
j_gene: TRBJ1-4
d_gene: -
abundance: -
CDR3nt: TGTGCCAGCAGTACGGCCAAACAGGCAACTAATGAAAAACTGTTTTTT
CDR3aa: CASSTAKQATNEKLFF

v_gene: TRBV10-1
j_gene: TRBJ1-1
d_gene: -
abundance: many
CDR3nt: TGCGCCAGCTCGCAGGGGAGGAACACTGAAGCTTTCTTT
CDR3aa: CASSQGRNTEAFF

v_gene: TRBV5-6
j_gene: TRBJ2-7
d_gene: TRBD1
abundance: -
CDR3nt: TGTGCCAGCAGCTTGGCCGATTTAGGGACAGGGTATACCTACGAGCAGTACTTC
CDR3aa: CASSLADLGTGYTYEQYF

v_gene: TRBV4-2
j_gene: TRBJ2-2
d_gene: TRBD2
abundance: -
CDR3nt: TGTGCCAGCAGCCCCCGGGGACTAGCGGCGAACACCGGGGAGCTGTTTTTT
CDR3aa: CASSPRGLAANTGELFF

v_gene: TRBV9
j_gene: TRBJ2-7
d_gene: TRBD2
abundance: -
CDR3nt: TGTGCCAGCAGCCCGCGACTAGCGGGGGCCTACGAGCAGTACTTC
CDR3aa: CASSPRLAGAYEQYF

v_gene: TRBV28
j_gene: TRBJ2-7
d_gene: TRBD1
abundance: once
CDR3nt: TGTGCCAGCAGTTTGGGGACAGGGAGGGTCCACGAGCAGTACTTC
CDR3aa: CASSLGTGRVHEQYF

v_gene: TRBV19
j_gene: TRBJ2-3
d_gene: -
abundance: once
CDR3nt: TGTGCCAGTAGTATCGCCGGGTCGGACACAGATACGCAGTATTTT
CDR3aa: CASSIAGSDTDTQYF

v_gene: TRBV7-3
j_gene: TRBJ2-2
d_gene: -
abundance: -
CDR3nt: TGTGCCAGCGGAGTAGGCACCGGGGAGCTGTTTTTT
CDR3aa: CASGVGTGELFF

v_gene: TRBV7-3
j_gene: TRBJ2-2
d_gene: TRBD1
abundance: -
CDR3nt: TGTGCCAGCAGTTTATTCACGACAGGGGCTTCCACCGGGGAGCTGTTTTTT
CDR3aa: CASSLFTTGASTGELFF

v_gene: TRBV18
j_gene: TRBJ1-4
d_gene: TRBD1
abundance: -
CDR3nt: TGTGCCAGCTCACCAAGCCCCGGACAGGGAAAAGAAAAACTGTTTTTT
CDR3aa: CASSPSPGQGKEKLFF

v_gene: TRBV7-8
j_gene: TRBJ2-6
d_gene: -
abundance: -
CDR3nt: TGTGCCAGCAACAAAAGGGGTGCCTCTGGGGCCAACGTCCTGACTTTC
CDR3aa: CASNKRGASGANVLTF

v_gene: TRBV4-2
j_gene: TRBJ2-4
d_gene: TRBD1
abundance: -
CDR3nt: TGTGCCAGCAGCCACCTCCGACAGGGACCCTCGTCTGGTCAGTACTTC
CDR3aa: CASSHLRQGPSSGQYF

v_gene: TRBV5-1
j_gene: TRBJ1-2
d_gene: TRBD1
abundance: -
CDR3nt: TGCGCCAGCACCAAGGGGACAGGGGAGGGCTATGGCTACACCTTC
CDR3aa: CASTKGTGEGYGYTF

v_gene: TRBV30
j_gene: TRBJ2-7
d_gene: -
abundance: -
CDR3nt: TGTGCCTGGAGCGAGGACTACGAGCAGTACTTC
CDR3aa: CAWSEDYEQYF

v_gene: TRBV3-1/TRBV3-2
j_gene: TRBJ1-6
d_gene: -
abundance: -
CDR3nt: TGTGCCAGCAGCCAAGACAGGGGCCATAATTCACCCCTCCACTTT
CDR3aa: CASSQDRGHNSPLHF

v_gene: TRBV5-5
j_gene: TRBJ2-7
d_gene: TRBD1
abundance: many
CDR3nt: TGTGCCAGCAGCCCACCACGACAGGGTAGCGAGCAGTACTTC
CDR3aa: CASSPPRQGSEQYF

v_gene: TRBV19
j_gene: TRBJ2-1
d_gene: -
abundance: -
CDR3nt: TGTGCCAGTAGTACGGACAGATTTTACAATGAGCAGTTCTTC
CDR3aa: CASSTDRFYNEQFF

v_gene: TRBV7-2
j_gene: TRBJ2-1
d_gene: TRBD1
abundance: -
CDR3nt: TGTGCCAGCAGACCCCCGGGACAGATTTACAATGAGCAGTTCTTC
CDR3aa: CASRPPGQIYNEQFF

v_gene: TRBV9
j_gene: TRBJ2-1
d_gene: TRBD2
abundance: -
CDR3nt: TGTGCCAGCAGCGTAGTACCCGGGGGGAATGAGCAGTTCTTC
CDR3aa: CASSVVPGGNEQFF

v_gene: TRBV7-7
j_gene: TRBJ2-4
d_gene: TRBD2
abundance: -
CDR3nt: TGTGCTAGCAGCTTCTCCGGGACTAGCGGGAGTGTCGCAGCCAAAAACATTCAGTACTTC
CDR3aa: CASSFSGTSGSVAAKNIQYF

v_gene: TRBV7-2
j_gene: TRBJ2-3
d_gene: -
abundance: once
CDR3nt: TGTGCCAGCAGCTTCTCGAGCACAGATACGCAGTATTTT
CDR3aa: CASSFSSTDTQYF

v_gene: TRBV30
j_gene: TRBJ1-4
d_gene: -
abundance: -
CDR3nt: TGTGCCTGGGGGGGGCCAGATGAAAAACTGTTTTTT
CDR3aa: CAWGGPDEKLFF

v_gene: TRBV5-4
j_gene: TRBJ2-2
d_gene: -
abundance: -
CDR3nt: TGTGCCAGCAGCCTTGCGGGTAACACCGGGGAGCTGTTTTTT
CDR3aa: CASSLAGNTGELFF

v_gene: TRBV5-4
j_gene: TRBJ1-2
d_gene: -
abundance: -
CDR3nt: TGTGCCAGCAGCTTCTTCTCCACAGGGAATTACTATGGCTACACCTTC
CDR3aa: CASSFFSTGNYYGYTF

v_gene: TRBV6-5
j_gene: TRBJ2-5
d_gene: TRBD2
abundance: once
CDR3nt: TGTGCCAGCAGTTATGTGACTAGCGGAGAGACCCAGTACTTC
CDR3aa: CASSYVTSGETQYF